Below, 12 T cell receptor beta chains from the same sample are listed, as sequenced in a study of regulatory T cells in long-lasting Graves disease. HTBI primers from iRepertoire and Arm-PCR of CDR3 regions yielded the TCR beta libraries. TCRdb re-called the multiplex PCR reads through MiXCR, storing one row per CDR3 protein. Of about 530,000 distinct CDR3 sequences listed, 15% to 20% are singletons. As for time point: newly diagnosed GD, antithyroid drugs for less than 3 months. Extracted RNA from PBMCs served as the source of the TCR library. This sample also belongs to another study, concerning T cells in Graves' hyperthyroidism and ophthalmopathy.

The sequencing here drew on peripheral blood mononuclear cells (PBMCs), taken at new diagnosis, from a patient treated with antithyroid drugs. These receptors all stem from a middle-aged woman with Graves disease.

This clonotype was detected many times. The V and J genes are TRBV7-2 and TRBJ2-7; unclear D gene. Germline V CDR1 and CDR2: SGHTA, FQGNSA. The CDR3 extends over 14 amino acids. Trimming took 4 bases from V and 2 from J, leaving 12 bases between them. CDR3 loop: CASSSSGRAYEQYF. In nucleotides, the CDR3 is TGTGCCAGCAGCTCTTCTGGACGAGCCTACGAGCAGTACTTC.

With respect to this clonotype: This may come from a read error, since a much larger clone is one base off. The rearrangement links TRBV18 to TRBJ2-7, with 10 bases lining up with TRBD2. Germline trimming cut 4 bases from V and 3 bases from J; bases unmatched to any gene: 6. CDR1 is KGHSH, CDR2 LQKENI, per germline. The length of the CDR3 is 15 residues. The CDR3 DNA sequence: TGTGCCAGCTCACTCTGGACTAGCGGTTACTACGAGCAGTACTTC. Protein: CASSLWTSGYYEQYF.

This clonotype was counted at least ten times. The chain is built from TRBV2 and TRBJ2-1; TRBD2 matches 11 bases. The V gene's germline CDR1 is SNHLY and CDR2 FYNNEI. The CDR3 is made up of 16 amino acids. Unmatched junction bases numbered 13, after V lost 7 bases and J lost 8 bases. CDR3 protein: CASTMPTSGGRDEQFF. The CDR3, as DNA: TGTGCCAGCACCATGCCAACTAGCGGGGGTCGCGATGAGCAGTTCTTC.

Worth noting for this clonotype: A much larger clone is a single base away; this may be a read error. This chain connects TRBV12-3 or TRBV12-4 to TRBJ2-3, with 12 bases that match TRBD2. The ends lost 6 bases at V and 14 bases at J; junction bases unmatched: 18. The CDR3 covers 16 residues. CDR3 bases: TGTGCCAGCAGCGACCCGACTAGCGGGGGAGGGGGGGCGCGGTATTTT. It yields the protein CASSDPTSGGGGARYF.

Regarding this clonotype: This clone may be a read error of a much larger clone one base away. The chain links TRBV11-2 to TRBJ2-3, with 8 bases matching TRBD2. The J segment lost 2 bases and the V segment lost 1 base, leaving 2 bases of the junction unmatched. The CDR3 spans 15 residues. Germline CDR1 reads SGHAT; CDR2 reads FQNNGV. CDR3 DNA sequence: TGTGCCAGCAGCTTAGCGGGGGGGCACACAGATACGCAGTATTTT. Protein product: CASSLAGGHTDTQYF.

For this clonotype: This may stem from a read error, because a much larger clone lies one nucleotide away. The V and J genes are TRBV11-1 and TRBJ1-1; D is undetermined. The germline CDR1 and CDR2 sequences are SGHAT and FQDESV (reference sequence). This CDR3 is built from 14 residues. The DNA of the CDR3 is TGTGCCAGCAGCTTAGTATGGAGTGACACTGGAGCTTTCTTT. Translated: CASSLVWSDTGAFF.

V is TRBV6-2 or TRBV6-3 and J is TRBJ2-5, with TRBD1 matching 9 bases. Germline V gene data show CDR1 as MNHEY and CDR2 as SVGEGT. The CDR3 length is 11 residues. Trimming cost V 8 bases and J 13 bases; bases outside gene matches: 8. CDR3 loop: CASPEGDRVYF. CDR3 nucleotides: TGTGCCAGCCCCGAAGGGGACAGGGTGTACTTC.

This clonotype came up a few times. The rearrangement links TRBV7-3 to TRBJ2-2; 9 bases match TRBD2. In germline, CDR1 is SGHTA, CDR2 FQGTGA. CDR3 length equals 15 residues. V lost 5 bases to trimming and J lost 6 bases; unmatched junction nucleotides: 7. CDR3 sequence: CASSPAGGYSGELFF. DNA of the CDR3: TGTGCCAGCAGCCCAGCGGGGGGATACTCCGGGGAGCTGTTTTTT.

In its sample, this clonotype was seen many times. The CDR3 sequence is CASSLELAGGKDTQYF. The CDR3 coding sequence is TGTGCCAGCAGCTTAGAACTAGCGGGGGGGAAAGATACGCAGTATTTT. The V gene is TRBV11-2, the J gene TRBJ2-3, with TRBD2 identical over 13 bases. CDR3 length: 16 residues. CDR1 is SGHAT, CDR2 FQNNGV, per germline. The V segment lost 0 bases and the J segment 5 bases; nucleotides outside the gene matches: 2. The full variable domain, in which reference TRBV11-2 and TRBJ2-3 provide the parts outside the CDR3, is EAGVAQSPRYKIIEKRQSVAFWCNPISGHATLYWYQQILGQGPKLLIQFQNNGVVDDSQLPKDRFSAERLKGVDSTLKIQPAKLEDSAVYLCASSLELAGGKDTQYFGPGTRLTVL.

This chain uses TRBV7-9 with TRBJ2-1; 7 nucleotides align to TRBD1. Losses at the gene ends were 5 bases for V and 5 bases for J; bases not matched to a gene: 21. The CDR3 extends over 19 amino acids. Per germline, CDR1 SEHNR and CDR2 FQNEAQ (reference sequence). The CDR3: CASSIKSQGFDPTHNEQFF. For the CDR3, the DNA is TGTGCCAGCAGCATAAAATCACAGGGGTTTGACCCCACACACAATGAGCAGTTCTTC.

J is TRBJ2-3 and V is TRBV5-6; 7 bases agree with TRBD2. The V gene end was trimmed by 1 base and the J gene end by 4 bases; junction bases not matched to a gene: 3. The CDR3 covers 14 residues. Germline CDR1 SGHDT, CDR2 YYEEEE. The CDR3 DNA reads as TGTGCCAGCAGCTTGCCTAGCGGCTCAGATACGCAGTATTTT. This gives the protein CASSLPSGSDTQYF.

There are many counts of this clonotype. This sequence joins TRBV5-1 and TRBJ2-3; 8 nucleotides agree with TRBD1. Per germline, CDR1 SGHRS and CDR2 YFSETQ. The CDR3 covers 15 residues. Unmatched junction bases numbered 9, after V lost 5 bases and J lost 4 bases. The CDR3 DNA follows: TGCGCCAGCAGTCCGAGACAGGGGATAGCAGATACGCAGTATTTT. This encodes CASSPRQGIADTQYF.